The clone carrying this T cell receptor (beta chain) was found a few times. What it binds is not known. Amplification targeted the TCR beta CDR3 regions, with RNA transcripts as the source material. An opening RT-PCR round employed HTBI primers and preceded a second-round multiplex PCR. TCRdb passed the multiplex PCR reads through MiXCR, listing each CDR3 protein once. The sample lists about 400,000 distinct CDR3 sequences, about a sixth occurring once. The data derive from a study of Graves' ophthalmopathy and Graves' hyperthyroidism. Notes on the study in general: Ophthalmopathy and stable hyperthyroidism were discriminated by a 13-signature model, with over 85% sensitivity and nearly 84% specificity. Detection in blood was also observed for most expanded thyroid clonotypes above 0.001 frequency.

The PBMCs originated from more than 8 ml of fresh peripheral blood. This TCR was recovered from a woman aged 18-30 years with Graves' ophthalmopathy. The specimen sequenced was peripheral blood.

This CDR3 reads CASSLPVGTGSYEQYF. As DNA, the CDR3 is TGTGCCAGCAGCCTCCCTGTTGGGACAGGGTCCTACGAGCAGTACTTC. The J gene is TRBJ2-7, the V gene TRBV3-1; TRBD1 matches 9 bases. V shed 4 bases and J 1 base; nucleotides not matched to a gene: 8. Looked up from germline, CDR1 is LGHDT and CDR2 is YNNKEL (reference sequence). The CDR3 consists of 16 residues.